This T cell receptor (beta chain) was sequenced in a study of molecular identifiers for immune sequencing clone quantification. Via MiXCR, TCRdb re-called the PCR reads, giving one row per CDR3 protein. The repertoire includes about 320,000 distinct CDR3 sequences, over 20% of them detected once, and approximately 0.85% sits in the top ten. Of note for this clonotype: Antigen unknown.

Notes on the study in general: Clones above 20 RNA copies contained over 97% of effector molecules but under 1% of naive ones. Shared barcodes on identical TCR molecules could underestimate the sizes of highly expanded clones. Reportedly, one cell's Jurkat TCR RNA was detected within 1,200,000 naive CD8 cells.

The CDR3 sequence is 12 residues long. Germline lookup yields CDR1 MNHEY and CDR2 SVGEGT. With 8 bases removed from V and 3 bases from J, the gap between germline ends came to 7 bases. It was from about 21,000 to 970,000 sorted cells, with 10%, 30% or 50% RNA, that naive CD8 libraries came. The specimen sequenced was naive CD8+ T cells from blood, with Jurkat cell RNA spiked in. This sample's subset: FACS-sorted CD8+CD4-CCR7+CD45RA+ naive T cells. The sequence came from a human donor in good health. Some libraries in this study had Jurkat cell RNA spiked in. V gene TRBV6-2 or TRBV6-3 combines with J gene TRBJ2-2, with D hard to call. The CDR3 nucleotides are TGTGCCAGCGGGCACGACACCGGGGAGCTGTTTTTT. As protein: CASGHDTGELFF.